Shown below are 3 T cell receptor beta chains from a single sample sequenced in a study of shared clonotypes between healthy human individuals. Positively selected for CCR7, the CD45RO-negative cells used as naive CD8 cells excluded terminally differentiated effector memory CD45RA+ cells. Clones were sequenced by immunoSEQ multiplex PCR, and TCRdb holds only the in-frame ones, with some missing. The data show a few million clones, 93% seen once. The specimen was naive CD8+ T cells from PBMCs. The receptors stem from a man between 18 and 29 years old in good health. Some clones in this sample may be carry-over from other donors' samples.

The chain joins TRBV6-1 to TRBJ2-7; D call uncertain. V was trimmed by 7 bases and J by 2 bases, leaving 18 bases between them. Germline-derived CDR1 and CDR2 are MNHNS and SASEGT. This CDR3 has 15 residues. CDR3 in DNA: TGTGCCAGCATCAGTATCTGGGGTACACCCTACGAGCAGTACTTC. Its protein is CASISIWGTPYEQYF.

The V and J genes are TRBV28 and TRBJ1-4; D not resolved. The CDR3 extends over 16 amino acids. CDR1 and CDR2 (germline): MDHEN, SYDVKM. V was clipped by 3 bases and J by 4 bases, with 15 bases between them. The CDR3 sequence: CASSFPRGEINEKLFF. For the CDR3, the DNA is TGTGCCAGCAGTTTTCCGCGTGGGGAAATTAATGAAAAACTGTTTTTT.

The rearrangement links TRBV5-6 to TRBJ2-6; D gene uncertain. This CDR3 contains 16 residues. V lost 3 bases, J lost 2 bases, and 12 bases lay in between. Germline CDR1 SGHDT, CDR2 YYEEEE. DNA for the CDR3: TGTGCCAGCAGCTCATTCCCGAATCCTGGGGCCAACGTCCTGACTTTC. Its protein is CASSSFPNPGANVLTF.